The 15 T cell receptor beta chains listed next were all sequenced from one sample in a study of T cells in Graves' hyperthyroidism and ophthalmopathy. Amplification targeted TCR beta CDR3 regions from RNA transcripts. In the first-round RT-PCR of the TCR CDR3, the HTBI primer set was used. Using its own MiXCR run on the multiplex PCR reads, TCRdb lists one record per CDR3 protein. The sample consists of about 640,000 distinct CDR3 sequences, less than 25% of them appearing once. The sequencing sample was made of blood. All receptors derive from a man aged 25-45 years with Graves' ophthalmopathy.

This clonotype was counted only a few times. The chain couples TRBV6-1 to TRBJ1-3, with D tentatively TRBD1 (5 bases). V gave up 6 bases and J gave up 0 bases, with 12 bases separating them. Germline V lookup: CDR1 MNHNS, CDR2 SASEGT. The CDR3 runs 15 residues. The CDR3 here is CASRQARISGNTIYF. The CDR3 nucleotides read TGTGCCAGCAGACAGGCGAGGATCTCTGGAAACACCATATATTTT.

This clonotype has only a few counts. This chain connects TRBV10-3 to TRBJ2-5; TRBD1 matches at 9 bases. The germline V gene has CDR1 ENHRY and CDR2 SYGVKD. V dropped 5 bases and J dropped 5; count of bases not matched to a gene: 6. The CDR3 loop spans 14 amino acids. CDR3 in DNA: TGTGCCATCAGTCCCGGGACAGGGAAGGAGACCCAGTACTTC. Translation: CAISPGTGKETQYF.

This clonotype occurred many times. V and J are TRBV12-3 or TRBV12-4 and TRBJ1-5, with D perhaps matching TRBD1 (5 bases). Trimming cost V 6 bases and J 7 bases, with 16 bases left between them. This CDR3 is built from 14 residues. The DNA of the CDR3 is TGTGCCAGCAGCCCCGAGAGAAGGGGACAGCCCCAGCATTTT. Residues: CASSPERRGQPQHF.

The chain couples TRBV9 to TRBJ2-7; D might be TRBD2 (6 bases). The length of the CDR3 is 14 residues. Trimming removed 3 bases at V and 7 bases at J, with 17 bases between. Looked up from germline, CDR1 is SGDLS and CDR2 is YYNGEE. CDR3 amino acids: CASSAGTLLEEQYF. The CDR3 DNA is TGTGCCAGCAGCGCCGGGACTCTCCTTGAAGAGCAGTACTTC.

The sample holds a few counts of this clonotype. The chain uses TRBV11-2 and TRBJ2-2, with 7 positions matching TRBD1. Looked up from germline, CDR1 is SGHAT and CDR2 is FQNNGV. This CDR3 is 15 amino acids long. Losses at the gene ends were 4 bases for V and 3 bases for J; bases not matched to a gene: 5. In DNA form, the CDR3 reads TGTGCCAGCAGCTCATTACAGGGGTACACCGGGGAGCTGTTTTTT. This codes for CASSSLQGYTGELFF.

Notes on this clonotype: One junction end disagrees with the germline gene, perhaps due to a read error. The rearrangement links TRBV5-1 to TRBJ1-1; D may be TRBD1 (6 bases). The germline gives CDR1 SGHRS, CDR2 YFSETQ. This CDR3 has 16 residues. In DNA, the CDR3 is TGCGACAGCAGCTCCGAAATCAGGGGTTCATTCACTGAAGCTTTCTTT. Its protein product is CDSSSEIRGSFTEAFF.

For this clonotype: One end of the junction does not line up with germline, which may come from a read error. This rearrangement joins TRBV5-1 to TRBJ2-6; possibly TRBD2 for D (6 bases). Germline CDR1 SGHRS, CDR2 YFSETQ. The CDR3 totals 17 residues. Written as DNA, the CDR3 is TGTACCAGCAGCGTCTACGCGTCGGAATGGGGGGTCAACGTCCTGACTTTC. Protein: CTSSVYASEWGVNVLTF.

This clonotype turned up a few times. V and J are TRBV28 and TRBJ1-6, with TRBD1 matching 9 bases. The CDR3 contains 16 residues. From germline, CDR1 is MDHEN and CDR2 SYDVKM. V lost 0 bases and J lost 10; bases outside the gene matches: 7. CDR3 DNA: TGTGCCAGCAGTTTATGGGGGGACAGGGTCGAATCACCCCTCCACTTT. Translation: CASSLWGDRVESPLHF.

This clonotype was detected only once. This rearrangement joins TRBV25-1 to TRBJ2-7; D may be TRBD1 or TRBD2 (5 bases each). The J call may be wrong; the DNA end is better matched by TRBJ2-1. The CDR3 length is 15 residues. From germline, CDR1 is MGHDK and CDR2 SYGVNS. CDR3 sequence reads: CASSPLGAITYEQFF. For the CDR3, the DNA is TGTGCCAGCAGCCCCCTCGGGGCAATAACCTACGAGCAGTTCTTC.

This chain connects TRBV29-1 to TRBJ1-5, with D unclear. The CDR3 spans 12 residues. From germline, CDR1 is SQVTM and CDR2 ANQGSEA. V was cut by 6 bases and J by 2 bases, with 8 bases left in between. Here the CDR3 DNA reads TGCAGCGTGGGTGAGGGCAATCAGCCCCAGCATTTT. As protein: CSVGEGNQPQHF.

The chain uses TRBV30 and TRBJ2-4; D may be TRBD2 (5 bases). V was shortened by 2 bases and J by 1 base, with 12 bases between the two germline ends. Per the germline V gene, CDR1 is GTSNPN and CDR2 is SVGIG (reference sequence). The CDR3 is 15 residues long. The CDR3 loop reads CAWSNGVGAKNIQYF. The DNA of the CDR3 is TGTGCCTGGAGTAACGGGGTGGGTGCCAAAAACATTCAGTACTTC.

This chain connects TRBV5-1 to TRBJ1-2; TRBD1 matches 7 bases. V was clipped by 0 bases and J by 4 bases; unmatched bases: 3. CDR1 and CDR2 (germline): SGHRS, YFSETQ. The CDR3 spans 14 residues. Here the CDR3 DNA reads TGCGCCAGCAGCTTGGCGACAGGGTCCTATGGCTACACCTTC. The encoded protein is CASSLATGSYGYTF.

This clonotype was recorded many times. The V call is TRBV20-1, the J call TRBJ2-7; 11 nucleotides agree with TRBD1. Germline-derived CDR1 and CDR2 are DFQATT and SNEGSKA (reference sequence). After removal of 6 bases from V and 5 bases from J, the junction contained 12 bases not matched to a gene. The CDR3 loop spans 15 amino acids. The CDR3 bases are TGCAGTGCCGTGACGGGGGGACAGGGGGTCGACGAGCAGTACTTC. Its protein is CSAVTGGQGVDEQYF.

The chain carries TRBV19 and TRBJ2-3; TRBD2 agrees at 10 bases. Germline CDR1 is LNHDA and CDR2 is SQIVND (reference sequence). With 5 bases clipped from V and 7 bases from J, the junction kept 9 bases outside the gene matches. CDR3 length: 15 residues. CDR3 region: CASSPSGRALHTQYF. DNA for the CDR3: TGTGCCAGTAGTCCGAGCGGGAGGGCCCTACATACGCAGTATTTT.

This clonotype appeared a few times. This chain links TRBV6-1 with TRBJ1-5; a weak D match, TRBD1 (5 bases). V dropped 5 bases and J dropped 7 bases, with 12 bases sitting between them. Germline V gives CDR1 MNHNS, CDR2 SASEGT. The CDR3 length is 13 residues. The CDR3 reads CASSSRVPQPQHF. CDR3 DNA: TGTGCCAGCAGTTCCAGGGTGCCACAGCCCCAGCATTTT.